This T cell receptor beta chain is drawn from a study of blood T cell repertoires in COVID-19. Study information: The United States, Italy and Spain provided the acute and convalescent COVID-19 samples. Nucleic acid was either cDNA or gDNA, and it came from T cells, B-cell-depleted T cells, or PBMCs.

Sequenced by immunoSEQ multiplex PCR; TCRdb stores in-frame clones only, minus some. The repertoire consists of 75,000 to 90,000 clones, with 86% occurring once and the leading ten covering roughly 4.5%. Between the trimmed V and J ends, which lost 2 bases and 1 base, there was a span of 17 bases. This CDR3 comprises 17 residues. In germline, CDR1 is ENHRY, CDR2 SYGVKD. The sequenced material came from peripheral blood. The receptor's source is a man aged 50-60 years with active or convalescent COVID-19. The gene calls are TRBV10-3 and TRBJ1-1; tentative D call: TRBD1 (5 bases). CDR3 DNA sequence: TGTGCCATCAGTGAGCCCCTTCCCGACAGAAAGAACACTGAAGCTTTCTTT. Translating it yields CAISEPLPDRKNTEAFF.